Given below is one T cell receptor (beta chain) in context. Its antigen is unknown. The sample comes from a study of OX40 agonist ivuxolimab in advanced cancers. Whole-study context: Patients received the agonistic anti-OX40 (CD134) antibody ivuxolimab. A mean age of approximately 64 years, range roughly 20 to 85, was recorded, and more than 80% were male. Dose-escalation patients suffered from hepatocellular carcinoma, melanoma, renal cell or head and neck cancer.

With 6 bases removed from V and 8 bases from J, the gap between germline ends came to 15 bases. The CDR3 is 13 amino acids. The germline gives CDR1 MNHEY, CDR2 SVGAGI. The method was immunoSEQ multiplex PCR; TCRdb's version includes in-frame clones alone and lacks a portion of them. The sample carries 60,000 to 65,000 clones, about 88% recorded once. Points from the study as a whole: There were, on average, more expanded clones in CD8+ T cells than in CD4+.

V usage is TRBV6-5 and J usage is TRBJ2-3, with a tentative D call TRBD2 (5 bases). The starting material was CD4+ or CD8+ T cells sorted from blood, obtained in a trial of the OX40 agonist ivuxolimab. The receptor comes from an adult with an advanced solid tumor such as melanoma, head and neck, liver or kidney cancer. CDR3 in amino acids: CASSLLASPTQYF. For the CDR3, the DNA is TGTGCCAGCAGCCTCCTGGCTAGCCCTACGCAGTATTTT.